The present T cell receptor (beta chain) was sequenced within a study of T cells in Graves' hyperthyroidism and ophthalmopathy. This clonotype was found many times. RNA transcripts served as the template for amplifying TCR beta CDR3 regions. During a first-round RT-PCR of the TCR CDR3, the HTBI primer set was used. In TCRdb, the multiplex PCR reads were re-called with MiXCR into one record per CDR3 protein. Here the sample spans 370,000 or so distinct CDR3 sequences, around an eighth being singletons. The CDR3 is made up of 16 amino acids. The V gene lost 6 bases and the J gene lost 1 base, with 17 bases spanning the gap. Germline V gene data show CDR1 as MNHNS and CDR2 as SASEGT.

The chain uses TRBV6-1 and TRBJ2-3; D unresolved. The receptor's source is a man in his thirties or forties with Graves' hyperthyroidism that later progressed to Graves' ophthalmopathy. The sample taken for sequencing was blood. In DNA form, the CDR3 reads TGTGCCAGCAGCCTGTACCTCCGTTCGGGCACAGATACGCAGTATTTT. This translates into CASSLYLRSGTDTQYF.